Given below is one T cell receptor beta chain in context. The CDR3 runs 16 residues. The V segment lost 0 bases and the J segment 7 bases; nucleotides outside the gene matches: 10. The data originate from a study of blood T cell repertoires in COVID-19. On the study more broadly: Specimens from acute and convalescent COVID-19 originated in the United States, Italy and Spain. PBMCs, B-cell-depleted T cells, or T cells provided the cDNA or gDNA that made up the material.

Under the authors' procedure: Using reference gene primer amplification, nucleated cell counts were estimated. The method was immunoSEQ multiplex PCR; TCRdb's version includes in-frame clones alone and lacks a portion of them. V and J calls and clone size come straight from that table; D and trimming were deduced from the DNA. The sample carries nearly 70,000 clones, 70% to 90% recorded once. The sequencing sample was made of peripheral blood. The chain has TRBV23-1 and TRBJ1-1; 8 positions agree with TRBD1. TRBV23-1 is placed among ORFs of uncertain function. This receptor was obtained from a woman in her 70s with acute or convalescent COVID-19. DNA of the CDR3: TGCGCCAGCAGTCAATCTCCCTCGACAGGGGTCGGTGAAGCTTTCTTT. The encoded protein is CASSQSPSTGVGEAFF.